The present T cell receptor (beta chain) was sequenced within a study of OX40 agonist ivuxolimab in advanced cancers. Study-level information: Intravenous ivuxolimab was administered to patients every 2 weeks at 0.01 to 10 mg/kg. Participants averaged approximately 60 years of age (range about 23 to 80) and were approximately 81% male. Under the entry rules, prior anti-PD-1, anti-PD-L1 or anti-CTLA-4 therapy was allowed, and approximately 40% had some. Three patients had partial responses: one hepatocellular carcinoma, two cutaneous melanoma.

TCRdb keeps only in-frame clones here, not all; method: immunoSEQ multiplex PCR. The sample lists just over 50,000 clones, about 77% seen once, with 2% to 2.5% in the top ten. From germline, CDR1 is SGHVS and CDR2 FQNEAQ. The CDR3 contains 16 residues. Trimming left V 0 bases short and J 1 base short, with 9 bases between. Sequencing used CD4+ or CD8+ T cells sorted from blood, obtained in a trial of the OX40 agonist ivuxolimab. The TCR comes from an adult with an advanced solid tumor such as melanoma, head and neck, liver or kidney cancer. The chain is built from TRBV7-8 and TRBJ2-2, with D uncertain. For the CDR3, the DNA is TGTGCCAGCAGCTTAGCCTCCAGACTGAACACCGGGGAGCTGTTTTTT. Translating it yields CASSLASRLNTGELFF.